Listed here is a single TCR beta chain. Once RNA had been extracted, it was reverse transcribed into cDNA to act as the sequencing template. TCRdb keeps only in-frame clones here, not all; method: immunoSEQ multiplex PCR. The sample comprises more than 100,000 clones, roughly 54% of which are singletons, and about 4.9% rests with the top ten. The data are from a study of CD8+ T cells in alopecia areata. As for the study in general: Treated patients received oral tofacitinib, 5 to 10 mg twice daily.

Trimming shortened V by 6 bases and J by 6 bases, and 12 bases separated the two germline ends. CDR3 size: 13 residues. The germline gives CDR1 LNHDA, CDR2 SQIVND (reference sequence). V gene TRBV19 combines with J gene TRBJ2-1; D call uncertain. The sample was CD4+ T cells sorted from blood, taken at week 0. This clonotype was obtained from a human donor with alopecia areata. CDR3 nucleotides: TGTGCCAGTAGGCCGGATCCACTCAATGAGCAGTTCTTC. The encoded protein is CASRPDPLNEQFF.